This T cell receptor beta chain was obtained from a study of T cell responses to AZD1222 COVID-19 vaccine. About this clone itself: Its matching antigen is unknown.

This CDR3 has 16 amino acids. V lost 5 bases, J lost 8 bases, and 24 bases lay in between. In germline, CDR1 is SGHVS, CDR2 FQNEAQ. Whole-study findings and limits: Spike-wide coverage was observed for vaccine-associated CD4 TCRs, with dominant responses at 160-218 and 743-854. Of spike-specific TCRs, nearly half reportedly target regions left unmutated in variants.

TCRdb keeps only in-frame clones here, not all; method: immunoSEQ multiplex PCR. The data hold 180,000 or so clones, with under 95% observed a single time. This clonotype originated in an adult who received the AZD1222 COVID-19 vaccine. Sequencing used peripheral blood, obtained 28 days after the second AZD1222 dose. This rearrangement joins TRBV7-8 to TRBJ1-1; D perhaps matches TRBD1 (6 bases). The CDR3 coding sequence is TGTGCCAGCAGCCTGGACAGCGTCTTGGGGGTAGGAGAAGCTTTCTTT. Translation gives CASSLDSVLGVGEAFF.